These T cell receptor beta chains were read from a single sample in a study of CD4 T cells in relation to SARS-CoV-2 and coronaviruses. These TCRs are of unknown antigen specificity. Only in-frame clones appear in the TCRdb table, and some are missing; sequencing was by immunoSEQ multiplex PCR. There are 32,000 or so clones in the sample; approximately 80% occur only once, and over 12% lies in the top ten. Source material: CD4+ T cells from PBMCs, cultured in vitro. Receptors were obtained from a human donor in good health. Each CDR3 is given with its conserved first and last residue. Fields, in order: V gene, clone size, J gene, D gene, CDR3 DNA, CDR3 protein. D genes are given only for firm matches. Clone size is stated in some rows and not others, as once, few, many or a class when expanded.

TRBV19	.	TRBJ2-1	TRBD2	TGTGCCAGTAGTATAGGCATTAGCGGGAGATCCTACAATGAGCAGTTCTTC	CASSIGISGRSYNEQFF
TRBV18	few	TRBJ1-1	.	TGTGCCAGCTCACCGAACGGTAACACTGAAGCTTTCTTT	CASSPNGNTEAFF
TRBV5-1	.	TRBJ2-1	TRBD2	TGCGCCAGCAGCTTAGCGGGAGTCGAGAACAATGAGCAGTTCTTC	CASSLAGVENNEQFF
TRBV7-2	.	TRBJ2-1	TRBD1	TGTGCCAGCAGCATCGGGACAGGGTTGAAATGGTCCTACAATGAGCAGTTCTTC	CASSIGTGLKWSYNEQFF
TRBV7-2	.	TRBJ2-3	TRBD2	TGTGCCAGCAGCTGGGGGGGGGAGGTCACAGATACGCAGTATTTT	CASSWGGEVTDTQYF
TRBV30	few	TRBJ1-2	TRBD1	TGTGCCCGGACCGGGACAGGGGGCGAGAGTTACTATGGCTACACCTTC	CARTGTGGESYYGYTF
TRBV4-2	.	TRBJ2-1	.	TGTGCCAGCAGCCAAGAAGGGCGACTAGGATCCAATGAGCAGTTCTTC	CASSQEGRLGSNEQFF
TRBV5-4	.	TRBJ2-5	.	TGTGCCAGCAGCTTAAGATTCGACAGGGAGACCCAGTACTTC	CASSLRFDRETQYF
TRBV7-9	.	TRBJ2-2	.	TGTGCCAGCGGCAGGGCAGGACCGAACACCGGGGAGCTGTTTTTT	CASGRAGPNTGELFF
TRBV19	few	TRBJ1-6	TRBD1	TGTGCCAGTAGACAGGGGTATCATTCACCCCTCCACTTT	CASRQGYHSPLHF
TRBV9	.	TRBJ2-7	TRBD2	TGTGCCAGCAGCCGGGGGGGCTACGAGCAGTACTTC	CASSRGGYEQYF
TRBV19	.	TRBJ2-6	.	TGTGCCAGTAGTCCCGGTGTGGCGGTAACCAGCTCTGGGGCCAACGTCCTGACTTTC	CASSPGVAVTSSGANVLTF
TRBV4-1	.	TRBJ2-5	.	TGCGCCAGCAGCCAAGGCGGCCGGATTATAGGAGAGACCCAGTACTTC	CASSQGGRIIGETQYF
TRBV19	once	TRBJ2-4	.	TGTGCCAGTAGTCCAACATCGTCAAACATTCAGTACTTC	CASSPTSSNIQYF
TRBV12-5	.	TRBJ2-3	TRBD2	TGTGCTAGTGGTAAGCGGGGGGGCCGTACAGATACGCAGTATTTT	CASGKRGGRTDTQYF
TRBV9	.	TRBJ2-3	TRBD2	TGTGCCAGCAGCCCGCGGGGGGTTGGCACAGATACGCAGTATTTT	CASSPRGVGTDTQYF
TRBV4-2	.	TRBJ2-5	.	TGTGCCAGCAGCCAAGATGTTAATGGGATCCAAGAGACCCAGTACTTC	CASSQDVNGIQETQYF
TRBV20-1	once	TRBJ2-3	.	TGCAGTGCCCCGAGGGCAGATACGCAGTATTTT	CSAPRADTQYF
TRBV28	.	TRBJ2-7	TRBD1	TGTGCCAGCAGGCCAGCCGCAGGGGGAGTGATTTTCGAGCAGTACTTC	CASRPAAGGVIFEQYF
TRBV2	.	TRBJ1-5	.	TGTGCCAGCAGAGTTTTGGGGAATAGCAATCAGCCCCAGCATTTT	CASRVLGNSNQPQHF
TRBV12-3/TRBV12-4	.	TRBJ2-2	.	TGTGCCAGCAGTTTCAGTTCGACCGGGGAGCTGTTTTTT	CASSFSSTGELFF
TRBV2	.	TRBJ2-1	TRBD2	TGTGCCAGCGGGGGGGACTCGCCCGTCATCGGGCAGTTCTTC	CASGGDSPVIGQFF
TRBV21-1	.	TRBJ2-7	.	TGTGCCAGCAGAAAAGGGCTAGCGGGGGGGCCCGGCGAGCAGTACTTC	CASRKGLAGGPGEQYF
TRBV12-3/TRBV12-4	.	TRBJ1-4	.	TGTGCCAGCAGTGGGGCGTACGAGTCTCTGTTTTTT	CASSGAYESLFF
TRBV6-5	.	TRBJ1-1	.	TGTGCCAGCAGTCGCGCGGCAGAGAACACTGAAGCTTTCTTT	CASSRAAENTEAFF
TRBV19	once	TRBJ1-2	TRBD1	TGTGCCAGTAACCCACACCGGGACAGGCGTGGGGGCTACACCTTC	CASNPHRDRRGGYTF
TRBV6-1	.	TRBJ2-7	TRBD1	TGTGCCAGCAGTGATAGACAGGGAAGATTGAGGGAGCAGTACTTC	CASSDRQGRLREQYF
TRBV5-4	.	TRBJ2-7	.	TGTGCCAGCAGCGTCCAGAGCAAATCTTCCTACGAGCAGTACTTC	CASSVQSKSSYEQYF
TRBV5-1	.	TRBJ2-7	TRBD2	TGCGCCAGCAGCCGGTGGAATAGCGGGGGTAGCTCCTACGAGCAGTACTTC	CASSRWNSGGSSYEQYF
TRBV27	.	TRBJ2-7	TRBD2	TGTGCCAGCAGTTTTGGGCTAGCGGGAGGGACCCACGAGCAGTACTTC	CASSFGLAGGTHEQYF
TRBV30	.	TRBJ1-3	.	TGTGCCTGGACCACAGGGACCTCTGGAAACACCATATATTTT	CAWTTGTSGNTIYF
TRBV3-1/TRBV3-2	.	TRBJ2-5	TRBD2	TGTGCCAGCAGCCTCACTAGCGGGGAAAAGAAGACCCAGTACTTC	CASSLTSGEKKTQYF
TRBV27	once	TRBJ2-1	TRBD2	TGTGCCAGCAGTTTACAGGAGCGGGGGGCCCCGTTCTTC	CASSLQERGAPFF
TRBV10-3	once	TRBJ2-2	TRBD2	TGTGCCATCACCGGGACTAGCGGAACCGGGGAGCTGTTTTTT	CAITGTSGTGELFF
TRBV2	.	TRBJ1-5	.	TGTGCCAGCAGTAGACCCCCGTGGGGGGGCGGTCAGCCCCAGCATTTT	CASSRPPWGGGQPQHF
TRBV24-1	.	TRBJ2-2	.	TGTGCCACCAGTGATTCCTCAGGTTCCCACACCGGGGAGCTGTTTTTT	CATSDSSGSHTGELFF
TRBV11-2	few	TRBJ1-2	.	TGTGCCAGCAGCCCGATATACTCAGCCTATGGCTACACCTTC	CASSPIYSAYGYTF
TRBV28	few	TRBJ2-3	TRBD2	TGTGCCAGCAGTTACTGGACTAGCATTGCCACAGATACGCAGTATTTT	CASSYWTSIATDTQYF
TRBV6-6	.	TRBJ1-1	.	TGTGCCAGCAGCTTCTCGGGGTACACTGAAGCTTTCTTT	CASSFSGYTEAFF
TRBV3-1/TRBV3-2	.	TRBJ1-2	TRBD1	TGTGCCAGCAGCCAAGAGCCCGGGACAGTCTATGGCTACACCTTC	CASSQEPGTVYGYTF
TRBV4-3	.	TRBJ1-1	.	TGCGCCAGCAGCCAAGTGCACGGGCCCCGAGCTTTCTTT	CASSQVHGPRAFF
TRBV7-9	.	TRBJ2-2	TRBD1	TGTGCCAGCAGCCCCCCGGGACAGCCGAACACCGGGGAGCTGTTTTTT	CASSPPGQPNTGELFF
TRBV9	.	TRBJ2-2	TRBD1	TGTGCCAGCAGCGTAACCCAGGACAGGGGTGGCACCGGGGAGCTGTTTTTT	CASSVTQDRGGTGELFF
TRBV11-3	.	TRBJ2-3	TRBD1	TGTGCCAGCAGCTCTGGACAGGGTAAGGGCACAGATACGCAGTATTTT	CASSSGQGKGTDTQYF
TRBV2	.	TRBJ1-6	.	TGTGCCAGCAGGCCTGACAGTCCTAGGGCACCCCTCCACTTT	CASRPDSPRAPLHF
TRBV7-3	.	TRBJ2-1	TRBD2	TGTGCCAGCAGCACTAGCGGGAGGGCCAATGAGCAGTTCTTC	CASSTSGRANEQFF
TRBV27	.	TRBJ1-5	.	TGTGCCAGCAGTTTAGGGGGGTCGTTGAGCAATCAGCCCCAGCATTTT	CASSLGGSLSNQPQHF
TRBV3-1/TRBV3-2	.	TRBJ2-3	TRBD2	TGTGCCAGCAGCCAAGATTATACTAGCGGGAGGAACACAGATACGCAGTATTTT	CASSQDYTSGRNTDTQYF
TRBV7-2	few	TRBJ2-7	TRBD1	TGTGCCAGCAGCTTCGGGGGGACAGGGAGCTACGAGCAGTACTTC	CASSFGGTGSYEQYF
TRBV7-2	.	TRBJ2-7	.	TGTGCCAGCAGCTTGGGAGGGGGACTCCATTACGAGCAGTACTTC	CASSLGGGLHYEQYF
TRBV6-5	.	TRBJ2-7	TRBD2	TGTGCCAGCAGTTATAGCCGGGGGGGCCTGTCCTACGAGCAGTACTTC	CASSYSRGGLSYEQYF